These T cell receptor beta chains were read from a single sample in a study of regulatory T cells in long-lasting Graves disease. TCRdb processed the multiplex PCR reads anew with MiXCR; each CDR3 protein has one entry. This sample carries approximately 490,000 distinct CDR3 sequences, 15% to 20% of them seen once, and the ten largest clones take 10% to 15%. This sample also appeared in a second study, on T cells in Graves' hyperthyroidism and ophthalmopathy.

The specimen was peripheral blood mononuclear cells (PBMCs), collected at new diagnosis, from a patient treated with antithyroid drugs. The receptors here all came from a man aged 40-49 years with Graves disease. CDR3s include the opening cysteine and the closing phenylalanine or tryptophan. D genes are given only for firm matches. Expanded clones are given a class, and other clones once, few, many or no size at all.

j_gene,v_gene,abundance,d_gene,CDR3aa,CDR3nt
TRBJ1-5,TRBV6-2/TRBV6-3,-,TRBD1,CASSLGQGATSNQPQHF,TGTGCCAGCAGCCTGGGACAGGGGGCTACTAGCAATCAGCCCCAGCATTTT
TRBJ2-7,TRBV11-2,few,TRBD1,CASSSPFGQVSYEQYF,TGTGCCAGCAGCTCCCCCTTTGGACAGGTCTCCTACGAGCAGTACTTC
TRBJ2-2,TRBV12-3/TRBV12-4,-,-,CASSLETNTGELFF,TGTGCCAGCAGTTTAGAGACCAACACCGGGGAGCTGTTTTTT
TRBJ2-7,TRBV20-1,many,-,CSASSGSSYEQYF,TGCAGTGCATCGAGCGGAAGCTCCTACGAGCAGTACTTC
TRBJ1-5,TRBV5-6,-,-,CASSPGGGWNQPQHF,TGTGCCAGCAGCCCCGGGGGGGGGTGGAATCAGCCCCAGCATTTT
TRBJ2-5,TRBV28,many,TRBD2,CASSLSQTPTSGRGTQYF,TGTGCCAGCAGTTTATCCCAGACCCCGACTAGCGGTCGTGGGACCCAGTACTTC
TRBJ2-5,TRBV29-1,-,-,CSAQPGPTGETQYF,TGCAGCGCTCAACCCGGGCCCACCGGAGAGACCCAGTACTTC
TRBJ2-7,TRBV28,many,-,CASNSLGQNLEQYF,TGTGCCAGCAACTCTCTGGGACAAAACTTAGAGCAGTACTTC
TRBJ1-5,TRBV12-5,-,TRBD1,CASGLYTTQPGQKTYSNQPQHF,TGTGCTAGTGGTTTGTACACCACCCAACCGGGACAGAAGACCTATAGCAATCAGCCCCAGCATTTT
TRBJ2-5,TRBV3-1,many,TRBD2,CASRLAGETQYF,TGTGCCAGCAGGCTAGCGGGAGAGACCCAGTACTTC
TRBJ2-3,TRBV27,many,TRBD2,CASSTLAGAVTDTQYF,TGTGCCAGCAGTACCCTAGCGGGAGCGGTCACAGATACGCAGTATTTT
TRBJ2-7,TRBV19,-,-,CASSLREGQQYF,TGTGCCAGTAGTTTGCGAGAGGGGCAGCAGTACTTC
TRBJ2-1,TRBV11-1,-,TRBD2,CASSYGLAGVRYEQFF,TGTGCCAGCAGCTACGGACTAGCGGGAGTGAGGTATGAGCAGTTCTTC
TRBJ2-3,TRBV7-9,many,TRBD2,CASSHSGASTDTQYF,TGTGCCAGCAGCCACAGCGGGGCTAGCACAGATACGCAGTATTTT
TRBJ2-1,TRBV10-3,-,TRBD2,CAISGETSGRAYYNEQFF,TGTGCCATCAGTGGAGAGACTAGCGGGAGGGCCTACTACAATGAGCAGTTCTTC
TRBJ2-7,TRBV12-3/TRBV12-4,-,-,CASSLGRRGYEQYF,TGTGCCAGCAGTTTGGGGCGGAGGGGCTACGAGCAGTACTTC
TRBJ2-1,TRBV11-2,many,-,CASSLDLEEQFF,TGTGCCAGCAGCTTAGATCTCGAGGAGCAGTTCTTC
TRBJ2-7,TRBV24-1,-,-,CATSDFPGSLGNEQYF,TGTGCCACCAGTGATTTCCCTGGGTCCTTAGGAAACGAGCAGTACTTC
TRBJ2-7,TRBV19,few,TRBD1,CASSPGPNRGLSYEQYF,TGTGCCAGTAGCCCCGGGCCTAACAGGGGATTGTCCTACGAGCAGTACTTC
TRBJ2-6,TRBV19,few,-,CASSILTSGANVLTF,TGTGCCAGTAGTATCCTAACTTCTGGGGCCAACGTCCTGACTTTC
TRBJ2-3,TRBV7-2,many,-,CASILASGSSTDTQYF,TGTGCCAGCATCCTGGCAAGCGGGTCTAGCACAGATACGCAGTATTTT
TRBJ2-7,TRBV6-2/TRBV6-3,-,-,CASSYDDTSYEQYF,TGTGCCAGCAGTTACGATGACACCTCCTACGAGCAGTACTTC
TRBJ1-1,TRBV2,many,-,CASSAGTEAFF,TGTGCCAGCAGTGCCGGGACTGAAGCTTTCTTT
TRBJ2-7,TRBV20-1,-,TRBD2,CSVQSTSGSTYEQYF,TGCAGTGTTCAATCTACTAGCGGGAGCACCTACGAGCAGTACTTC
TRBJ2-2,TRBV7-3,many,-,CASRLDWAGELFF,TGTGCCAGCAGACTAGATTGGGCCGGGGAGCTGTTTTTT